This TCR beta chain was sequenced during a study of identical twins. Study-wide findings and caveats: It was cross-sectional statistical analysis, not following the same donors, that the conclusions relied on. Whereas memory repertoires showed no such difference, abundant cord blood beta clonotypes carried fewer insertions. Researchers caution that invariant MAIT and iNKT cells could partly confound zero-insertion analyses.

Template switching added a universal primer site; cDNA carried unique molecular identifiers. TCRdb re-analysed the 5' RACE reads in MiXCR, keeping a single row per CDR3 protein. The sample shows hundreds of thousands of distinct CDR3 sequences, roughly 12% of them seen only once. This CDR3 is 16 amino acids long. V lost 5 bases and J lost 8; bases outside the gene matches: 9. For this clonotype: What it recognizes is unknown.

These same data were also listed under a study on yellow fever vaccine responses in identical twins.

The chain joins TRBV12-3 or TRBV12-4 to TRBJ2-1; TRBD2 agrees at 13 bases. This TCR came from a woman between 18 and 29 years old in good health. Sequencing used PBMCs. The CDR3: CASSPRTSGSTYEQFF. The CDR3 DNA is TGTGCCAGCAGTCCAAGGACTAGCGGGAGCACATATGAGCAGTTCTTC.